The T cell receptor (beta chain) under discussion was sequenced for a study of monozygotic twins with inflammatory bowel disease. The template-switching step introduced UMIs that carried a 6-nucleotide sample barcode. TCRdb reprocessed the 5' RACE reads and keeps a single row for each CDR3 protein, giving no DNA. This sample's table has approximately 160,000 distinct CDR3 sequences. The CDR3 totals 15 residues. The V gene's germline CDR1 is SGHNT and CDR2 YYREEE (reference sequence). Whole-study findings and limits: Possibly reflecting limited power, no difference in repertoire similarity was found between concordant and discordant twins. Lower TCRbeta diversity (inverse Simpson) was seen in IBD patients than in healthy co-twins. What may have added variability to patient repertoires is that immunosuppressive treatments differed.

A word on this clonotype: The antigen remains unidentified.

This TCR was sampled from a human donor with ulcerative colitis or Crohn's disease, or a healthy co-twin of an affected twin (not recorded which). The genes are TRBV5-4 and TRBJ2-1; TCRdb gives TRBD2 as the D gene, but with no DNA this cannot be confirmed. The sequenced sample was blood. The CDR3 reads CASSPIGTSRNEQFF. The whole variable domain, filled in from reference TRBV5-4 and TRBJ2-1, reads ETGVTQSPTHLIKTRGQQVTLRCSSQSGHNTVSWYQQALGQGPQFIFQYYREEENGRGNFPPRFSGLQFPNYSSELNVNALELDDSALYLCASSPIGTSRNEQFFGPGTRLTVL.